This T cell receptor (beta chain) was identified during a study of blood T cells in healthy people across ages. Using a J-beta primer mix together with a sample-barcoded 5' primer, a second PCR was run for roughly 6 to 11 cycles. Using its own MiXCR run on the 5' RACE reads, TCRdb lists one record per CDR3 protein. The sample holds about 1.6 million distinct CDR3 sequences, about 35% seen once. This CDR3 contains 14 residues. Germline CDR1 LNHNV, CDR2 YYDKDF (reference sequence). Concerning this clonotype itself: Its specificity is unknown.

The study, taken as a whole, reports: Compared with aged donors, long-lived donors showed fewer expanded clones, suggesting selection.

Researchers collected about 9.1 milliliters of peripheral blood from every single donor. Total RNA extracted from each sample amounted to at least 5.5 micrograms. The chain recombines TRBV15 with TRBJ1-5; TRBD1 matches at 7 bases. The TCR sequence derives from a woman under 40 in good health. Sequenced input: blood. The CDR3 is CAPSRGQEPQPQHF. The CDR3 coding sequence is TGTGCACCCAGCAGAGGACAGGAGCCTCAGCCCCAGCATTTT.